Listed below are T cell receptor beta chains from one sample, sequenced in a study of control samples from healthy donors and cancer patients. The table came from immunoSEQ multiplex PCR; TCRdb's copy has only in-frame clones and leaves some out. The repertoire holds around 140,000 clones, roughly 89% seen once, with 4.5% to 7% in the top ten. The source material was blood. Receptors originate from a man aged 18 to 30 in good health. The CDR3 runs from the conserved cysteine through the conserved F or W. Each record gives: V gene, J gene, clone size, D gene, CDR3 protein, CDR3 DNA. The D gene is left open where the match is weak. Some rows mark clone size as missing; the rest say once, few, many or name a class of expanded clone.

V gene: TRBV2
J gene: TRBJ1-5
clone size: NA
D gene: TRBD1
CDR3 protein: CASSEGGQGNQPQHF
CDR3 DNA: TGTGCCAGCAGTGAAGGGGGACAGGGGAATCAGCCCCAGCATTTT

V gene: TRBV20-1
J gene: TRBJ1-2
clone size: NA
D gene: NA
CDR3 protein: CSGSTGYGYTF
CDR3 DNA: TGCAGTGGCAGCACAGGGTACGGCTACACCTTC

V gene: TRBV5-4
J gene: TRBJ2-1
clone size: NA
D gene: NA
CDR3 protein: CASSLGGAASYNEQFF
CDR3 DNA: TGTGCCAGCAGCTTGGGGGGGGCCGCCTCCTACAATGAGCAGTTCTTC

V gene: TRBV7-9
J gene: TRBJ2-1
clone size: NA
D gene: NA
CDR3 protein: CASRESYNEQFF
CDR3 DNA: TGTGCCAGCAGGGAGTCCTACAATGAGCAGTTCTTC

V gene: TRBV5-6
J gene: TRBJ1-4
clone size: once
D gene: NA
CDR3 protein: CASSLAGGSGEKLFF
CDR3 DNA: TGTGCCAGCAGTCTGGCGGGAGGGTCGGGTGAAAAACTGTTTTTT

V gene: TRBV11-3
J gene: TRBJ2-2
clone size: NA
D gene: NA
CDR3 protein: CASSWGGGELFF
CDR3 DNA: TGTGCCAGCAGTTGGGGTGGCGGGGAGCTGTTTTTT

V gene: TRBV7-9
J gene: TRBJ1-3
clone size: NA
D gene: TRBD1
CDR3 protein: CASSFDRDGNTIYF
CDR3 DNA: TGTGCCAGCAGCTTCGACAGGGACGGAAACACCATATATTTT

V gene: TRBV19
J gene: TRBJ2-3
clone size: NA
D gene: NA
CDR3 protein: CASSIEGVGTDTQYF
CDR3 DNA: TGTGCCAGTAGTATAGAAGGTGTGGGCACAGATACGCAGTATTTT

V gene: TRBV11-3
J gene: TRBJ2-3
clone size: NA
D gene: NA
CDR3 protein: CASSFWGTDTQYF
CDR3 DNA: TGTGCCAGCAGCTTCTGGGGAACAGATACGCAGTATTTT

V gene: TRBV4-2
J gene: TRBJ2-1
clone size: NA
D gene: NA
CDR3 protein: CASSQEGYEQFF
CDR3 DNA: TGTGCCAGCAGCCAAGAAGGCTATGAGCAGTTCTTC

V gene: TRBV11-2
J gene: TRBJ2-6
clone size: NA
D gene: NA
CDR3 protein: CASDKSGANVLTF
CDR3 DNA: TGTGCCAGCGATAAATCTGGGGCCAACGTCCTGACTTTC

V gene: TRBV10-3
J gene: TRBJ1-1
clone size: NA
D gene: TRBD1
CDR3 protein: CAITAGQANTEAFF
CDR3 DNA: TGTGCCATCACCGCTGGACAGGCGAACACTGAAGCTTTCTTT

V gene: TRBV13
J gene: TRBJ2-2
clone size: few
D gene: TRBD1
CDR3 protein: CASSFSGQGRSGELFF
CDR3 DNA: TGTGCCAGCAGCTTTTCGGGACAGGGGAGATCCGGGGAGCTGTTTTTT

V gene: TRBV5-4
J gene: TRBJ1-2
clone size: NA
D gene: NA
CDR3 protein: CASSLQGDYGYTF
CDR3 DNA: TGTGCCAGCAGCCTCCAGGGAGACTATGGCTACACCTTC

V gene: TRBV5-1
J gene: TRBJ1-2
clone size: few
D gene: TRBD1
CDR3 protein: CASSLVQGLGYTF
CDR3 DNA: TGCGCCAGCAGCTTGGTACAGGGGCTGGGCTACACCTTC

V gene: TRBV5-5
J gene: TRBJ1-2
clone size: NA
D gene: TRBD1
CDR3 protein: CASSHSTGEDYGYTF
CDR3 DNA: TGTGCCAGCAGCCACTCGACAGGGGAGGACTATGGCTACACCTTC

V gene: TRBV7-9
J gene: TRBJ1-2
clone size: NA
D gene: NA
CDR3 protein: CASSLAGPLGYTF
CDR3 DNA: TGTGCCAGCAGCTTAGCAGGCCCACTGGGGTACACCTTC

V gene: TRBV3-1/TRBV3-2
J gene: TRBJ1-1
clone size: NA
D gene: NA
CDR3 protein: CASSQSSGLNTEAFF
CDR3 DNA: TGTGCCAGCAGCCAATCTTCAGGTCTGAACACTGAAGCTTTCTTT

V gene: TRBV29-1
J gene: TRBJ2-3
clone size: NA
D gene: NA
CDR3 protein: CSVGRADWDTQYF
CDR3 DNA: TGCAGCGTCGGACGAGCTGATTGGGATACGCAGTATTTT

V gene: TRBV27
J gene: TRBJ1-4
clone size: NA
D gene: TRBD1
CDR3 protein: CASSGQDRGRGKTVF
CDR3 DNA: TGTGCCAGCAGTGGGCAGGACAGGGGGAGAGGAAAAACTGTTTTT

V gene: TRBV2
J gene: TRBJ2-7
clone size: NA
D gene: NA
CDR3 protein: CASSAGSRLLYEQYF
CDR3 DNA: TGTGCCAGCAGTGCAGGCTCCCGACTATTATACGAGCAGTACTTC

V gene: TRBV11-3
J gene: TRBJ2-5
clone size: NA
D gene: NA
CDR3 protein: CASSSHLDRPQETQYF
CDR3 DNA: TGTGCCAGCAGCTCCCACCTCGACAGGCCCCAAGAGACCCAGTACTTC